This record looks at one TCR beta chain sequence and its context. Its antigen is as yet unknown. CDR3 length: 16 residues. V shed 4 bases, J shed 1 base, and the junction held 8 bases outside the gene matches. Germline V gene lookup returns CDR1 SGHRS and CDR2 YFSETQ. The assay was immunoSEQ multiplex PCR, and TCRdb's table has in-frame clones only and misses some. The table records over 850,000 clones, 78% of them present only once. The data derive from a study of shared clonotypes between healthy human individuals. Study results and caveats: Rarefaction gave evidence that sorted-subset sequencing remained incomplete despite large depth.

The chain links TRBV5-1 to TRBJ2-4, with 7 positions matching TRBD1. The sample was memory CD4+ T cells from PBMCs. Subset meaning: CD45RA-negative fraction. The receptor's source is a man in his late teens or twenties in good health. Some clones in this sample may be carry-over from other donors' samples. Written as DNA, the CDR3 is TGCGCCAGCAGCCCGATGACAGGGATGGCCAAAAACATTCAGTACTTC. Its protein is CASSPMTGMAKNIQYF.